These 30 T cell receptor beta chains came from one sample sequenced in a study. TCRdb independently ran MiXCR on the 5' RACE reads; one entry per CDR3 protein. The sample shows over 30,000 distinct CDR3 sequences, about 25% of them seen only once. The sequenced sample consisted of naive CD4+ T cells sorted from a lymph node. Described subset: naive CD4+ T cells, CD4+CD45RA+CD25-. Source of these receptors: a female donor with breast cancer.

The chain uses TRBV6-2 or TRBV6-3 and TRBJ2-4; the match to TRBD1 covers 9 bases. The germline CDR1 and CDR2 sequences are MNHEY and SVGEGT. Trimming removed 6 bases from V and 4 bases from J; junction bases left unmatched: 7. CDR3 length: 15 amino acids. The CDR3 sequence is CASRRRGTGKNIQYF. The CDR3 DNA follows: TGTGCCAGCAGGCGAAGAGGGACAGGGAAAAACATTCAGTACTTC.

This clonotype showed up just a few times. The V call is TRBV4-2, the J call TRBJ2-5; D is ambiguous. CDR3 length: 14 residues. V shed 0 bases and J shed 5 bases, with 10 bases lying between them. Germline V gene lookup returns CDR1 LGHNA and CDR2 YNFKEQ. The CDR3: CASSQDLSRETQYF. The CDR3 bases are TGTGCCAGCAGCCAAGATCTCTCCAGGGAGACCCAGTACTTC.

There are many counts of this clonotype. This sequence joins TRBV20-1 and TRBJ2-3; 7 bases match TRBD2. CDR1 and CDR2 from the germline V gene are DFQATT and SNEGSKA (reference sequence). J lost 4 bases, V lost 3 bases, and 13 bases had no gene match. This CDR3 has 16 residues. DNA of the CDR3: TGCAGTGCTAGTGCCCCCAAAACGGGAGGCGCAGATACGCAGTATTTT. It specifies CSASAPKTGGADTQYF.

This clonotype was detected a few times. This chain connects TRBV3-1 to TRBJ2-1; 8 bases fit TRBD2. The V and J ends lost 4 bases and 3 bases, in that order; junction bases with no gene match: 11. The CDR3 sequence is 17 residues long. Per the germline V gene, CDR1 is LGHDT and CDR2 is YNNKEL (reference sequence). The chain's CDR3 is CASSLPGGREDYNEQFF. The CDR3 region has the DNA TGTGCCAGCAGCCTACCAGGTGGGCGGGAGGACTACAATGAGCAGTTCTTC.

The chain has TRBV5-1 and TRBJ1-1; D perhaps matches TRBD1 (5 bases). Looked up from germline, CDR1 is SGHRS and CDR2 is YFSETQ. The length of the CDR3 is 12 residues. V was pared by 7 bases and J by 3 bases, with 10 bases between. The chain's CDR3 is CASQAGDTEAFF. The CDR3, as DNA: TGCGCCAGCCAAGCGGGGGACACTGAAGCTTTCTTT.

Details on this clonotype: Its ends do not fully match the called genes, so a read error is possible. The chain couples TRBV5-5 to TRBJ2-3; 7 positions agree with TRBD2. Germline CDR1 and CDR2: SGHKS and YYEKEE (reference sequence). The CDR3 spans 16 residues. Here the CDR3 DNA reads TGCGCCAGCAGCTTGGGGCTAGCGGCTAGCACAGATACGCAGTATTTT. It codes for CASSLGLAASTDTQYF.

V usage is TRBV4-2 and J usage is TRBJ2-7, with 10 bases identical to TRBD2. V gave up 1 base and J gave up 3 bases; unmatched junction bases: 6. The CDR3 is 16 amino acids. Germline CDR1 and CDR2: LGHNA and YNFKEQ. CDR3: CASSQGQTSGFYEQYF. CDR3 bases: TGTGCCAGCAGCCAAGGCCAGACTAGCGGGTTCTACGAGCAGTACTTC.

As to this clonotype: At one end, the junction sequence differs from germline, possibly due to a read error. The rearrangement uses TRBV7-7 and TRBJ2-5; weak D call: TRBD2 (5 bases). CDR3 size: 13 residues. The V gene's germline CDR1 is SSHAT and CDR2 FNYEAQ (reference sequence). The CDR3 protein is CASSRRLQETQYF. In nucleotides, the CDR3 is TGTGCTAGCAGTAGGAGGCTCCAAGAGACCCAGTACTTC.

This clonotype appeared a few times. CDR3 in amino acids: CAISESTRDRGQETQYF. The CDR3 DNA is TGTGCCATCAGTGAATCCACCCGGGACAGGGGGCAAGAGACCCAGTACTTC. This sequence joins TRBV10-3 and TRBJ2-5; 11 bases align to TRBD1. The CDR3 extends over 17 amino acids. The V gene's germline CDR1 is ENHRY and CDR2 SYGVKD. V dropped 3 bases and J dropped 2; count of bases not matched to a gene: 8.

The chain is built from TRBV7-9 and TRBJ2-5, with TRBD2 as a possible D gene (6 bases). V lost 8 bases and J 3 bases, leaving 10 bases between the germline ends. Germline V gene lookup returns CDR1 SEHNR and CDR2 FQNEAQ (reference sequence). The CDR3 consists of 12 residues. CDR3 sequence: CASGRTKETQYF. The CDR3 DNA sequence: TGTGCCAGCGGGAGGACGAAAGAGACCCAGTACTTC.

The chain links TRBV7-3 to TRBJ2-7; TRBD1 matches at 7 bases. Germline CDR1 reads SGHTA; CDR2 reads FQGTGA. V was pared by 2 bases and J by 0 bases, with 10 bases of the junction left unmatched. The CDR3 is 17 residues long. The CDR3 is CASSLEPGQKISYEQYF. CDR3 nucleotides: TGTGCCAGCAGCTTAGAACCGGGACAGAAAATCTCCTACGAGCAGTACTTC.

The CDR3 DNA sequence: TGCGCCAGCAAGTTTCCGGAACGAGGTACAGATACGCAGTATTTT. It is translated as CASKFPERGTDTQYF. The chain employs TRBV5-1 and TRBJ2-3; unclear D gene. The CDR3 is 15 amino acids. V was trimmed by 6 bases and J by 3 bases, leaving 17 bases between them. CDR1 and CDR2 from the germline V gene are SGHRS and YFSETQ.

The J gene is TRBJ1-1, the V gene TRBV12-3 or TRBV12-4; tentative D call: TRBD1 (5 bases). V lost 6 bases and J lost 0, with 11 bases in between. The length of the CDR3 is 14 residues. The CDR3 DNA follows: TGTGCCAGCAGCTGGACAAGGATGAACACTGAAGCTTTCTTT. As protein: CASSWTRMNTEAFF.

The CDR3 DNA follows: TGTGCCAGCAGTCCCAGGGAGGCGGGCGAGCAGTACTTC. This encodes CASSPREAGEQYF. The chain links TRBV12-3 or TRBV12-4 to TRBJ2-7; maybe TRBD2 (6 bases). V was trimmed by 5 bases and J by 6 bases, leaving 14 bases between them. The CDR3 is 13 residues long.

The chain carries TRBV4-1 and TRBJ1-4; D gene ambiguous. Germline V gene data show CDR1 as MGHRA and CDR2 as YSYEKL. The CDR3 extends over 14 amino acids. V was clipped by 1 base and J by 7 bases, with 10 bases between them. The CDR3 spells CASSQGPTCEKLFF. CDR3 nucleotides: TGCGCCAGCAGCCAAGGACCTACGTGTGAAAAACTGTTTTTT.

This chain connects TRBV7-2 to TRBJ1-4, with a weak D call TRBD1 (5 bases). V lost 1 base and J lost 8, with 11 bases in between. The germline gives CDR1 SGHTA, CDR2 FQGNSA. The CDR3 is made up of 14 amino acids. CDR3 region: CASSLGGVREKLFF. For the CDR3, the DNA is TGTGCCAGCAGCTTAGGGGGGGTTAGGGAAAAACTGTTTTTT.

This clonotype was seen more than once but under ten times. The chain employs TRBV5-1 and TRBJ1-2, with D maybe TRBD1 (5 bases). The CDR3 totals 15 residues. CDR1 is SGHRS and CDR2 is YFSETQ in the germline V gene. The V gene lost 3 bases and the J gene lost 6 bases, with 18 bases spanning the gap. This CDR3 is CASSYRQFRVDGYTF. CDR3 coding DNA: TGCGCCAGCAGCTACCGACAGTTCAGGGTTGATGGCTACACCTTC.

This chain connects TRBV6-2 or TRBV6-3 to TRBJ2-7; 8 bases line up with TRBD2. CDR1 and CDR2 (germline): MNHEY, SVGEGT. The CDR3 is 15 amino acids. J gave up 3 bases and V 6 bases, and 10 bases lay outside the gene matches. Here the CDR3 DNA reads TGTGCCAGCAGGGATCGGGGGGGACCATACTACGAGCAGTACTTC. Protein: CASRDRGGPYYEQYF.

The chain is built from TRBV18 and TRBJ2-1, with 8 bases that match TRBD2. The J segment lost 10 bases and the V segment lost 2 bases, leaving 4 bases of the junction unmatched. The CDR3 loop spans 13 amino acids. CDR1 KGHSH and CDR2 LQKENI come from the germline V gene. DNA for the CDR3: TGTGCCAGCTCACCAGCGGGACTAGGGGAGCAGTTCTTC. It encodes CASSPAGLGEQFF. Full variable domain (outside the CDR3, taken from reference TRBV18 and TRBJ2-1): NAGVMQNPRHLVRRRGQEARLRCSPMKGHSHVYWYRQLPEEGLKFMVYLQKENIIDESGMPKERFSAEFPKEGPSILRIQQVVRGDSAAYFCASSPAGLGEQFFGPGTRLTVL.

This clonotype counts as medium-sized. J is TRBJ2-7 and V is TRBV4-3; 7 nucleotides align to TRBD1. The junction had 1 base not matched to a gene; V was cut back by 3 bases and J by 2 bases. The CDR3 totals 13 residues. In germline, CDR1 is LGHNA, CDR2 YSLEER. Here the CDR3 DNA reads TGCGCCAGCAGCCAGGGACAGCCCTACGAGCAGTACTTC. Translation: CASSQGQPYEQYF.

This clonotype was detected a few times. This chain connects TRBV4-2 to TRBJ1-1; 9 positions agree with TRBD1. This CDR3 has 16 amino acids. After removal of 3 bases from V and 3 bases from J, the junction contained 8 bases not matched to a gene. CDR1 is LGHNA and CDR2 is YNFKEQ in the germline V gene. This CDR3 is CASSQARQGGDTEAFF. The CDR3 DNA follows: TGTGCCAGCAGCCAGGCCCGACAGGGGGGGGACACTGAAGCTTTCTTT.

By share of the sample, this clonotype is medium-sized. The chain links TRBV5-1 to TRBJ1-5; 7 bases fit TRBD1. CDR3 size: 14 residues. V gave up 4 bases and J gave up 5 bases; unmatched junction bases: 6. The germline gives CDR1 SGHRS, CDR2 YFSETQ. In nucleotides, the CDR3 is TGCGCCAGCAGCCCGACAGGGCGTCATCAGCCCCAGCATTTT. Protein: CASSPTGRHQPQHF.

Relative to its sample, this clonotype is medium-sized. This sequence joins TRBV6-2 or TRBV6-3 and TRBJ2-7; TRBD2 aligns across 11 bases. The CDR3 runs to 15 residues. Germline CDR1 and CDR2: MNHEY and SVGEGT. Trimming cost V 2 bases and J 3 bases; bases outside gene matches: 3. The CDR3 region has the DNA TGTGCCAGCAGTTACAAGGGACTAGCGGACTACGAGCAGTACTTC. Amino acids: CASSYKGLADYEQYF.

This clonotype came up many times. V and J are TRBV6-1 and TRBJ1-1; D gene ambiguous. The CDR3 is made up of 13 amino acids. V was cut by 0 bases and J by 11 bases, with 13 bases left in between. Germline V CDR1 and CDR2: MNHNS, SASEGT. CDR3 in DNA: TGTGCCAGCAGTGAAGCGCTGATCGCCCGGGCTTTCTTT. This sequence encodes CASSEALIARAFF.

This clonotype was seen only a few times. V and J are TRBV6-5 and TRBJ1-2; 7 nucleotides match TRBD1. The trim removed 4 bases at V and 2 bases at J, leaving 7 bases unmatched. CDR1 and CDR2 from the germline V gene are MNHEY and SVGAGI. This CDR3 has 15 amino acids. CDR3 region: CASSSFEQGNYGYTF. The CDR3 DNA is TGTGCCAGCAGTTCATTCGAACAGGGGAACTATGGCTACACCTTC.

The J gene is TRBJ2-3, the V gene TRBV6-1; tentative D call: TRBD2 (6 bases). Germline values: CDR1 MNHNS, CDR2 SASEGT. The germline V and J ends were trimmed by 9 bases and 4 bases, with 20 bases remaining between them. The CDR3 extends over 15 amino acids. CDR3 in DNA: TGTGCCAGTTTCTTGGTTAGCCCGGGAGCAGATACGCAGTATTTT. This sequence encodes CASFLVSPGADTQYF.

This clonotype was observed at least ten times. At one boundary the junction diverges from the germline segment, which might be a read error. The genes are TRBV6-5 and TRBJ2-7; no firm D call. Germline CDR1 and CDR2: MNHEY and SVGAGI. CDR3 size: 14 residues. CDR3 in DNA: TGTGCCAGCAGTCAAAGTCTACGGTCCTCCGAGCAGTACTTC. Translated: CASSQSLRSSEQYF.

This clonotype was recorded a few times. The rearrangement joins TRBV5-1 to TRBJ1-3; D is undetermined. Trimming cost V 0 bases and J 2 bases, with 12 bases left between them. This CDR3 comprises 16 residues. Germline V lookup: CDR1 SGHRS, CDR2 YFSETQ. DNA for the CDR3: TGCGCCAGCAGCTTGGATTCACAGAGTGCTGGAAACACCATATATTTT. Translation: CASSLDSQSAGNTIYF.

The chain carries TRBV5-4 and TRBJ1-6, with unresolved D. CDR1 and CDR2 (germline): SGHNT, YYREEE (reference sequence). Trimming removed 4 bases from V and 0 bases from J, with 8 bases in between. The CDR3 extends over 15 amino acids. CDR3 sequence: CASSRTSSYNSPLHF. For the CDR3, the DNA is TGTGCCAGCAGCAGGACGAGCTCCTATAATTCACCCCTCCACTTT.

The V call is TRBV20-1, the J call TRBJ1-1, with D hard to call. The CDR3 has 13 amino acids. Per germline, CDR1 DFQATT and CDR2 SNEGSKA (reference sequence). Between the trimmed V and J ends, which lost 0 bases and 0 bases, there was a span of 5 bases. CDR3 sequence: CSARDFVNTEAFF. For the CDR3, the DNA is TGCAGTGCTAGAGATTTCGTGAACACTGAAGCTTTCTTT.